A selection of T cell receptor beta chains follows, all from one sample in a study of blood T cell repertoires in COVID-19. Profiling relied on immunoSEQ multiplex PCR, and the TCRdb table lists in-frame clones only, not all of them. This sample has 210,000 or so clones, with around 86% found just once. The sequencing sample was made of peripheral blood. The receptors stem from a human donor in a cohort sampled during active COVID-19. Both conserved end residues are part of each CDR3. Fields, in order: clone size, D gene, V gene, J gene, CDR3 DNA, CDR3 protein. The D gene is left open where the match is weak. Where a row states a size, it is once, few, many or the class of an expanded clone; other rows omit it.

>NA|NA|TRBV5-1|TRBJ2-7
TGCGCCAGCAGCGCGGACGGGAGATACGAGCAGTACTTC
CASSADGRYEQYF
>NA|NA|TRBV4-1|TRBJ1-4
TGCGCCAGCAGTCTTGCAACTAATGAAAAACTGTTTTTT
CASSLATNEKLFF
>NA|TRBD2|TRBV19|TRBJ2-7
TGTGCCAGTAGTCGGACTAGTTCCTACGAGCAGTACTTC
CASSRTSSYEQYF
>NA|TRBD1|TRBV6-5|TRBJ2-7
TGTGCCAGCAGTTACGACAGGGCTTTATCCTACGAGCAGTACTTC
CASSYDRALSYEQYF
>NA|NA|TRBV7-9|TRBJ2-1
TGTGCCAGCAGCCCGACGACTAGTAACAATGAGCAGTTCTTC
CASSPTTSNNEQFF
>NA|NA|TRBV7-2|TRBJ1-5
TGTGCCAGCAGCTTAGTCGGGGGGAGCAATCAGCCCCAGCATTTT
CASSLVGGSNQPQHF
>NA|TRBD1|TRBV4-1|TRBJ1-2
TGCGCCAGCAGCCAAGATAGGGACAGCTCTCTCTATGGCTACACCTTC
CASSQDRDSSLYGYTF
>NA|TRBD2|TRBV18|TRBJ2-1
TGTGCCAGCTCAGCGGGACTAGCGGGAGACAATGAGCAGTTCTTC
CASSAGLAGDNEQFF
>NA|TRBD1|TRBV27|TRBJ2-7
TGTGCCAGCAGTTTCAGGGGGCTGCCGGGAATGTGTAGCGAGCAGTACTTC
CASSFRGLPGMCSEQYF
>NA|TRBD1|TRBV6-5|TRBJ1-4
TGTGCCAGCAGTCTACAGGGGGTGGGGGAAAAACTGTTTTTT
CASSLQGVGEKLFF
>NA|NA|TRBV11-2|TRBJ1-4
TGTGCCAGCAGCCACGGACAGAATGAAAAACTGTTTTTT
CASSHGQNEKLFF
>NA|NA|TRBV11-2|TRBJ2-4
TGTGCCAGCAGCTCCTGGACAGAGCCTTTAGCCAAAAACATTCAGTACTTC
CASSSWTEPLAKNIQYF
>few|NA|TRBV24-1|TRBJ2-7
TGTGCCACCAGTGATTTGGGCCGTCGTGGGCAGTACTTC
CATSDLGRRGQYF
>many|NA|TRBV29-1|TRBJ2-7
TGCAGCGTTGAAGCCCCCGGGTCCTACGAGCAGTACTTC
CSVEAPGSYEQYF
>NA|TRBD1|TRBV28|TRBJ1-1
TGTGCCAGCAGTCCCTCCGGGACAGGGAACACTGAAGCTTTCTTT
CASSPSGTGNTEAFF
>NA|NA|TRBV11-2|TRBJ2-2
TGTGCCAGCAGCTTAGCTGTGAACACCGGGGAGCTGTTTTTT
CASSLAVNTGELFF
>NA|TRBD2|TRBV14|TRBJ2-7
TGTGCCAGCAGCCCCCTCGCTAGCGGGAGGGGCGAGCAGTACTTC
CASSPLASGRGEQYF
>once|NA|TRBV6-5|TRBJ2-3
TGTGCCAGCAGTTATCTTAGCGGAAGGGCCCAAGATACGCAGTATTTT
CASSYLSGRAQDTQYF
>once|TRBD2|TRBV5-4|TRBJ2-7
TGTGCCAGAACCTTAGCGGGAGGTTACGAGCAGTACTTC
CARTLAGGYEQYF
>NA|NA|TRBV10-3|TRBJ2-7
TGTGCCATCAGTCCAAGCCTCACCTACGAGCAGTACTTC
CAISPSLTYEQYF
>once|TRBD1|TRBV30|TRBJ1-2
TGTGCCTGGAGGCCCCAGGGGGCACCATCGGGAGGCTACACCTTC
CAWRPQGAPSGGYTF
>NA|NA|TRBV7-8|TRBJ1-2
TGTGCCAGCAGCTTAAGAGGCCGGGATGGCTACACCTTC
CASSLRGRDGYTF
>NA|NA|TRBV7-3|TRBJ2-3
TGTGCCAGCAGCTTAGCGTTCACAGATACGCAGTATTTT
CASSLAFTDTQYF
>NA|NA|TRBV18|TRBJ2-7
TGTGCCAGCTCACCAACCGGGACAATATCCTACGAGCAGTACTTC
CASSPTGTISYEQYF
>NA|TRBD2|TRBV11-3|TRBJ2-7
TGTGCCAGCAGCCCTAGCGGGAGCCGGTTCGAGCAGTACTTC
CASSPSGSRFEQYF
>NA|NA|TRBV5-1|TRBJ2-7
TGCGCCAGCAGCCCCTACAGAGTAGCGTCCTACGAGCAGTACTTC
CASSPYRVASYEQYF
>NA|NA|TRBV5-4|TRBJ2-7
TGTGCCAGCAGCTTGGGCTCAGGGACCTACGAGCAGTACTTC
CASSLGSGTYEQYF
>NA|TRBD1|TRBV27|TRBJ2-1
TGTGCCAGCAGTTTACAGATGACCGGGACAGGGATCAATGAGCAGTTCTTC
CASSLQMTGTGINEQFF
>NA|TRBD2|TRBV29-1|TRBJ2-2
TGCAGCGTCGACCCCGGGACTAGCACCGGGGAGCTGTTTTTT
CSVDPGTSTGELFF
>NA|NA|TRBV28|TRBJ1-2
TGTGCCAGCGCCCTAGTTAGTAGGGGCATTGGTGGCTACACCTTC
CASALVSRGIGGYTF
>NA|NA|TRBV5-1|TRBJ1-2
TGCGCCAGCAGCTTGGGTTACAGGGCGGACTATGGCTACACCTTC
CASSLGYRADYGYTF
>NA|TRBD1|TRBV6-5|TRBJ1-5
TGTGCCAGCAGCCCGGACAGGGGAGAGAATCAGCCCCAGCATTTT
CASSPDRGENQPQHF
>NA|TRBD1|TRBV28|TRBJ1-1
TGTGCCAGCAGCCCAGGACAGGGGAGGGCTGAAGCTTTCTTT
CASSPGQGRAEAFF
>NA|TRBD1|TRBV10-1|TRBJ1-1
TGCGCCAGCAGTGCGGAGGACAGGGGGCGCGGGTCGGTCTTT
CASSAEDRGRGSVF
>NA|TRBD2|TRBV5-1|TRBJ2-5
TGCGCCAGCAGCTTCCTAGCGGGAGAAGGAAAGACCCAGTACTTC
CASSFLAGEGKTQYF
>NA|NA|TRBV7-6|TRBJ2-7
TGTGCCAGCAGCAATGCTAACCCCTACGAGCAGTACTTC
CASSNANPYEQYF
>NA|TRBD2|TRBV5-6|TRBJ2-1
TGTGCCAGCAGCCGTAGACTAGCGGGAGCGTCTGAGCAGTTCTTC
CASSRRLAGASEQFF
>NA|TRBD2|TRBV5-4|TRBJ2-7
TGTGCCAGCAGCTTGGGCAGCGGGAGGGTTGGCGAGCAGTACTTC
CASSLGSGRVGEQYF
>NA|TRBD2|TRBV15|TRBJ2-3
TGTGCCACCAGCAGAGTCAACTGGGAGGGATTCACAGATACGCAGTATTTT
CATSRVNWEGFTDTQYF